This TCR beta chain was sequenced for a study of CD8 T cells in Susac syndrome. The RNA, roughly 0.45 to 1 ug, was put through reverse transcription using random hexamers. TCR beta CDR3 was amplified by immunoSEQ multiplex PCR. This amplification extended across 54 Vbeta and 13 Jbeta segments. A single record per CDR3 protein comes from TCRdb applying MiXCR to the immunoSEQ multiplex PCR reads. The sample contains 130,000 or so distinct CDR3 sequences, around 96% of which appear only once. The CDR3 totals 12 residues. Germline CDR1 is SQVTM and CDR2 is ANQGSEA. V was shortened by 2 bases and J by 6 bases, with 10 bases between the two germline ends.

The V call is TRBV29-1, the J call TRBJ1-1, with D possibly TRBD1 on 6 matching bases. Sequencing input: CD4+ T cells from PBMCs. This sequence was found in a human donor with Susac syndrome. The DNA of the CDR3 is TGCAGCGTTGAATGGGGGGGCTCTGAAGCTTTCTTT. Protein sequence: CSVEWGGSEAFF.